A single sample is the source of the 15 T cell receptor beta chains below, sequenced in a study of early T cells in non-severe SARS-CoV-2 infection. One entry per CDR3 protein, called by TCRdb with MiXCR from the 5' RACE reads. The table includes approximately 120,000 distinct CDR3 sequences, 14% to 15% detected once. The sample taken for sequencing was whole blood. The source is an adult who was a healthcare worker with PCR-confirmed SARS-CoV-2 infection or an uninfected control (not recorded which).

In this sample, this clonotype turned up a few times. CDR3 nucleotide sequence: TGTGCCAGCAGCTCCAAGCGGGTGGCCTACGAGCAGTACTTC. This translates into CASSSKRVAYEQYF. The gene calls are TRBV7-8 and TRBJ2-7, with a weak D call TRBD2 (6 bases). The CDR3 is made up of 14 amino acids. The germline V gene encodes CDR1 SGHVS and CDR2 FQNEAQ. The V and J ends lost 4 bases and 2 bases respectively, with 12 bases between them.

The CDR3 loop is CASSVVGGGEQFF. The CDR3 nucleotides read TGTGCCAGCAGCGTTGTGGGAGGGGGCGAGCAGTTCTTC. V usage is TRBV7-9 and J usage is TRBJ2-1; perhaps D is TRBD1 or TRBD2 (7 bases each). Deletions cut 5 bases from V and 10 bases from J, with 15 bases between. The germline V gene has CDR1 SEHNR and CDR2 FQNEAQ (reference sequence). This CDR3 spans 13 amino acids.

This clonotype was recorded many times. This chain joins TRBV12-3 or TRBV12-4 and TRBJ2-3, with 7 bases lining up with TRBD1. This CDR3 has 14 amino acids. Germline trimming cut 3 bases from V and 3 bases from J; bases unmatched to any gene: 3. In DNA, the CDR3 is TGTGCCAGCAGTTTGGGGACAGAAACAGATACGCAGTATTTT. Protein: CASSLGTETDTQYF.

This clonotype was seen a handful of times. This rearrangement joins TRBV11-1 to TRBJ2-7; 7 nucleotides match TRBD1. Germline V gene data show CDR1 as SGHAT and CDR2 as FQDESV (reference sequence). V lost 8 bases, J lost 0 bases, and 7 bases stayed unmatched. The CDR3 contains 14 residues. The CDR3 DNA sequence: TGTGCCAGCGGTTTACAGGGGTTCTCCTACGAGCAGTACTTC. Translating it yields CASGLQGFSYEQYF.

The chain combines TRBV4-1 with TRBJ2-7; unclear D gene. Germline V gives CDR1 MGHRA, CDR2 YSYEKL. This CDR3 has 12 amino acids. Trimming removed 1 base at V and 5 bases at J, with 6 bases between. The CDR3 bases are TGCGCCAGCAGCCAAGTTGTAGACGAGCAGTACTTC. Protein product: CASSQVVDEQYF.

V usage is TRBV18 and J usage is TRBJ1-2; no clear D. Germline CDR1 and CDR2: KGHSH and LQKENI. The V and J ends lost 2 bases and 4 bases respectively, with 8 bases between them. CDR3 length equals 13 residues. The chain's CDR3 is CASSPGDAYGYTF. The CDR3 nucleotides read TGTGCCAGCTCACCAGGGGATGCCTATGGCTACACCTTC.

The CDR3, as DNA: TGTGCCAGCAGTTTAGCAGGCAGCCACGAGCAGTACTTC. Translated, it gives CASSLAGSHEQYF. The chain employs TRBV12-3 or TRBV12-4 and TRBJ2-7; D unresolved. Trimming took off 0 bases at V and 5 bases at J, with 8 bases between the two ends. The CDR3 spans 13 residues.

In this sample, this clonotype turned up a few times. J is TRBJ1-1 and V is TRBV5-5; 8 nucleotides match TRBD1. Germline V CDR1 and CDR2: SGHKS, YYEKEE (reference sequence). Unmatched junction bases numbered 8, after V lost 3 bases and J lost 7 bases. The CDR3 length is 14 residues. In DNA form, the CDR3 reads TGTGCCAGCAGCTGGGGACAGGCTTCAGGTGAAGCTTTCTTT. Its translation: CASSWGQASGEAFF.

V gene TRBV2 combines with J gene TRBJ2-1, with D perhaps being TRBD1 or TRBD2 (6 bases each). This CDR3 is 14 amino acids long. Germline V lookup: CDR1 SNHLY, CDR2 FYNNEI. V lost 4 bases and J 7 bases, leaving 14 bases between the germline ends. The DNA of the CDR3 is TGTGCCAGCAGTGTGGAGGGGGGAAGGAATGAGCAGTTCTTC. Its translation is CASSVEGGRNEQFF.

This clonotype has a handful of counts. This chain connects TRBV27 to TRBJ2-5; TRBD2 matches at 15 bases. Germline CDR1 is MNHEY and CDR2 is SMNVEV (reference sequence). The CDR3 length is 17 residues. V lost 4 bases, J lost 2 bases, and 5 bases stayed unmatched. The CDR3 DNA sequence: TGTGCCAGCAGTTCCGGACTAGCGGGGGGGATACAAGAGACCCAGTACTTC. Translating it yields CASSSGLAGGIQETQYF.

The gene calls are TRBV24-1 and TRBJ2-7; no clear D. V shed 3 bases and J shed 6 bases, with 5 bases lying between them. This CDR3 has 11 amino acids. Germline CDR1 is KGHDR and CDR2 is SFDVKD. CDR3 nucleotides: TGTGCCACCAGTGATGGATCCGAGCAGTACTTC. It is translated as CATSDGSEQYF.

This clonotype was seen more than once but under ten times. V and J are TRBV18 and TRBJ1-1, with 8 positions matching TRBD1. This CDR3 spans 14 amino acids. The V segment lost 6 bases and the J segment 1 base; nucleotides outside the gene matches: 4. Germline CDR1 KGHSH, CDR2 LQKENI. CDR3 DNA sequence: TGTGCCAGCTCCGCGGACAGGGCGAACACTGAAGCTTTCTTT. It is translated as CASSADRANTEAFF.

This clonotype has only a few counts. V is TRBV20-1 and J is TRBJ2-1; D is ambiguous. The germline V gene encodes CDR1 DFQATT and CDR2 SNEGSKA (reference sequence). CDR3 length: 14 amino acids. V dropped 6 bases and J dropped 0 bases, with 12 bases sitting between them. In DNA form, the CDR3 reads TGCAGTGCAACCCGACCAGGCTCCTACAATGAGCAGTTCTTC. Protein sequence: CSATRPGSYNEQFF.

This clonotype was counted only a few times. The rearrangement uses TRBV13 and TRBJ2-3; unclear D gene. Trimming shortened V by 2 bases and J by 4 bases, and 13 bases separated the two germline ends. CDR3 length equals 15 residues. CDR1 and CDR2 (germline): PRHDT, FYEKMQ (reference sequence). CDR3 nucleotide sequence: TGTGCCAGCAGCTTACGAAAAGTTCACTCAGATACGCAGTATTTT. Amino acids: CASSLRKVHSDTQYF.

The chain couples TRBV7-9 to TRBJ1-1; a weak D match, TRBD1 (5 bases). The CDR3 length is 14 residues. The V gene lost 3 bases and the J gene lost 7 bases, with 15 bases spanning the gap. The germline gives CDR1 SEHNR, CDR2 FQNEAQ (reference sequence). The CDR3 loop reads CASSFMGEKFEAFF. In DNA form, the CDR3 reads TGTGCCAGCAGCTTCATGGGGGAGAAATTTGAAGCTTTCTTT.